The T cell receptor beta chain described here comes from a study of monozygotic twins with inflammatory bowel disease. Study findings and constraints: Lower TCRbeta diversity (inverse Simpson) was seen in IBD patients than in healthy co-twins. Repertoires of patients may have been made more variable by differing immunosuppressive treatments.

Whole blood without T cell sorting served as the source of isolated total RNA. UMIs incorporating a 6-nucleotide sample barcode were appended by means of template switching. Following a re-call of the 5' RACE reads, TCRdb has one entry per CDR3 protein and lacks DNA. Here the sample table reports approximately 140,000 distinct CDR3 sequences. Germline CDR1 and CDR2: MDHEN and SYDVKM. This CDR3 is built from 16 residues. Worth noting for this clonotype: The antigen is undetermined.

The sample comprised blood. The clonotype originates from a human donor with ulcerative colitis or Crohn's disease, or a healthy co-twin of an affected twin (not recorded which). The rearrangement uses TRBV28 and TRBJ2-1; the TCRdb call, TRBD1, lacks DNA for checking. CDR3 amino acids: CASSLFPRSTYNEQFF.